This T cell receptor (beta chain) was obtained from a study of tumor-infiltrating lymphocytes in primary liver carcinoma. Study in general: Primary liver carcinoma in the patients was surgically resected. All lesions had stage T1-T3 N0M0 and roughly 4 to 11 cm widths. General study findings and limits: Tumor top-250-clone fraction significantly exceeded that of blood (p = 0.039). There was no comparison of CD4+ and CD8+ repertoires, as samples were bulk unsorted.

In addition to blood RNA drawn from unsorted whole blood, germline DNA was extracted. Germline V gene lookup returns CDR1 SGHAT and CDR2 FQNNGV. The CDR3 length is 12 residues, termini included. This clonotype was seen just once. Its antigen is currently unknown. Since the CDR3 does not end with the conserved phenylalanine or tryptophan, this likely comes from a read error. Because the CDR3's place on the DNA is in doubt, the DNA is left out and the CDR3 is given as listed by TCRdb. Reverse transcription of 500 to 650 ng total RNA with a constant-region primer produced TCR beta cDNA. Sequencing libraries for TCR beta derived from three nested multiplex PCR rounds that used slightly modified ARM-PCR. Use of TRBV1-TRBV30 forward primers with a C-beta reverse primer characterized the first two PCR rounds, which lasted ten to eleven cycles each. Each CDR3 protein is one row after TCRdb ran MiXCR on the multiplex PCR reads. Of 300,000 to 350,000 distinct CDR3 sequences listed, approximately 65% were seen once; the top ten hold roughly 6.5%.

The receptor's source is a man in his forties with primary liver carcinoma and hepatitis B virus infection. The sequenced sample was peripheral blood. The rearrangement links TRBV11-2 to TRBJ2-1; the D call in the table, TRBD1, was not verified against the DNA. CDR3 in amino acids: CASSLQGHELFL.